The rows below give T cell receptor beta chains drawn from one sample of a study of blood T cells in healthy people across ages. TCRdb processed the 5' RACE reads anew with MiXCR; each CDR3 protein has one entry. The data show 1.5 million to 2 million distinct CDR3 sequences, over 25% seen once. Material: blood. The receptors shown here come from a woman aged 25-40 years in good health. Both conserved end residues are trimmed from each CDR3. Fields, in order: V gene, CDR3 length, J gene, CDR3 protein.

TRBV6-1	14	TRBJ2-1	ASSEALAGGRNEQF
TRBV2	11	TRBJ1-2	ASTTGQSYGYT
TRBV20-1	13	TRBJ2-7	SAAGQGITDGEQY
TRBV28	12	TRBJ2-7	ASSTPTGTYEQY
TRBV5-1	13	TRBJ1-1	ASSLVGTGDTEAF
TRBV2	12	TRBJ1-2	ASSEGAVLYGYT
TRBV4-3	11	NA	ASSQLKKETQY
TRBV20-1	11	TRBJ2-1	SGWEGPHNEQF
TRBV12-3/TRBV12-4	14	TRBJ2-3	ASRPNARASTDAQY
TRBV12-3/TRBV12-4	15	TRBJ2-1	ASSLVMGTGFYNEQF
TRBV29-1	12	TRBJ1-6	SVGAGARNSPLH
TRBV12-5	13	TRBJ1-1	ASGLVNGLNTEAF
TRBV13	14	NA	ASSLNTGTGGAEQY